This record concerns one T cell receptor beta chain sequence. This record belongs to a study of blood T cell repertoires in COVID-19. Turning to the study itself: Specimens from acute and convalescent COVID-19 originated in the United States, Italy and Spain. Nucleic acid was either cDNA or gDNA, and it came from T cells, B-cell-depleted T cells, or PBMCs.

CDR3 length: 15 amino acids. Authors' processing steps: Reference gene primers were amplified, and this amplification served to estimate nucleated cell counts. Data came from immunoSEQ multiplex PCR; TCRdb stores just in-frame clones and leaves some out. That table gives V, J and clone size, and the DNA gave D and trimming. Seen here are 270,000 or so clones, about four fifths observed once, and the top ten hold roughly 10%. Source material: peripheral blood. The receptor comes from a woman in her fifties or sixties who had recovered from COVID-19. The gene calls are TRBV21-1 and TRBJ2-1; the table gives TRBD1 as D, unverified against the DNA. TRBV21-1 is a pseudogene. The CDR3, as DNA: TGTGCCAGCAGCAGACGACAGAGCCACGGCAATGAGCAGTTCTTC. This encodes CASSRRQSHGNEQFF.